This T cell receptor beta chain derives from a study of blood T cell repertoires in COVID-19. Study summary: PBMCs, B-cell-depleted T cells, or T cells were the source of the cDNA or gDNA that made up the material.

This clone was seen only once. The CDR3 runs 16 residues. The V gene lost 5 bases and the J gene lost 0 bases, with 13 bases spanning the gap. Germline-derived CDR1 and CDR2 are SGHAT and FQNNGV. Assay used: immunoSEQ multiplex PCR; TCRdb lists only in-frame clones, some missing. The table lists hundreds of thousands of clones, around 87% of them singletons. The specimen was PBMCs or T cells enriched from blood (not recorded which). The clonotype comes from a woman aged 40-49 years with acute COVID-19. The chain links TRBV11-2 to TRBJ2-2; D is unresolved. CDR3 sequence reads: CASSPLHGTNTGELFF. CDR3 DNA: TGTGCCAGCAGCCCCCTCCACGGTACGAACACCGGGGAGCTGTTTTTT.